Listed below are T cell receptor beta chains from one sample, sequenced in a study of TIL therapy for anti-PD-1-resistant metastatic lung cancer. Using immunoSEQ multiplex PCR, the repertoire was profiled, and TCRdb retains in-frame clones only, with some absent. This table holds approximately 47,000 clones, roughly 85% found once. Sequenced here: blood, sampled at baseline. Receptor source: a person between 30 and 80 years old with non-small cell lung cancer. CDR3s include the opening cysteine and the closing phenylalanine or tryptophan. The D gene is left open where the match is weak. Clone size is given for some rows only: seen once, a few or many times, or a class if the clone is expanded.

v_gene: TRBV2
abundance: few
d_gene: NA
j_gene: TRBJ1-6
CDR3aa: CASMARGYNSPLHF
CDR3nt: TGTGCCAGCATGGCTCGGGGATATAATTCACCCCTCCACTTT

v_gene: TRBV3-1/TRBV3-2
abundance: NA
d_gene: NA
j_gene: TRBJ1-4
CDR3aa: CASSVRNEKLFF
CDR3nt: TGTGCCAGCAGCGTCCGGAATGAAAAACTGTTTTTT

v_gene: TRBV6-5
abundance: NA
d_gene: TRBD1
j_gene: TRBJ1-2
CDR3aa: CASSTRQGARTF
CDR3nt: TGTGCCAGCAGTACCCGACAGGGGGCCCGGACCTTC

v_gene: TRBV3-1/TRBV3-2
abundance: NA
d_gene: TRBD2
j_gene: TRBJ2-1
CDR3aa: CASSPRRGGDNEQFF
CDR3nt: TGTGCCAGCAGCCCCCGAAGGGGAGGGGACAATGAGCAGTTCTTC

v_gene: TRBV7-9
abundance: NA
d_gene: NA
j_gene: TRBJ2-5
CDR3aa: CASSQGRYQETQYF
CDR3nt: TGTGCCAGCAGCCAAGGACGGTACCAAGAGACCCAGTACTTC

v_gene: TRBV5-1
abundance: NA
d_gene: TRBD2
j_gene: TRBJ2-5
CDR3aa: CASSLGSGGSKETQYF
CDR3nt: TGCGCCAGCAGCTTGGGGAGTGGCGGGAGTAAAGAGACCCAGTACTTC

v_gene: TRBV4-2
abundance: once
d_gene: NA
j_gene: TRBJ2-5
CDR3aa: CASSQPGSGETQYF
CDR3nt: TGTGCCAGCAGCCAACCGGGTTCGGGAGAGACCCAGTACTTC

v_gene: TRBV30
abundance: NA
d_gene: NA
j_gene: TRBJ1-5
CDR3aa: CAWSRAGARSNSNQPQHF
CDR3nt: TGTGCCTGGAGCAGGGCGGGGGCGCGTTCTAATAGCAATCAGCCCCAGCATTTT

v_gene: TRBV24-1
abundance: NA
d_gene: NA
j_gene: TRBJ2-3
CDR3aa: CATSSRDTSTDTQYF
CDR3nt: TGTGCCACCTCCTCCCGAGACACTAGCACAGATACGCAGTATTTT

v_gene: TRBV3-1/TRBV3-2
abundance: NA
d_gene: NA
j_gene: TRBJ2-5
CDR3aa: CASSQWTAQETQYF
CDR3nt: TGTGCCAGCAGCCAATGGACAGCCCAAGAGACCCAGTACTTC

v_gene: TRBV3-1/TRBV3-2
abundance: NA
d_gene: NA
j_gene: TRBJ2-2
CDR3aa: CASSPDTAGELFF
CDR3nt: TGTGCCAGCAGCCCAGACACCGCGGGGGAGCTGTTTTTT

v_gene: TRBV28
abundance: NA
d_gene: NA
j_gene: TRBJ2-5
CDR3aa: CASSPAGPQETQYF
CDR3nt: TGTGCCAGCAGTCCGGCGGGGCCTCAAGAGACCCAGTACTTC

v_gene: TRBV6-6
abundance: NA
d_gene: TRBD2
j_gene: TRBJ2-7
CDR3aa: CASSDGVAGRRTNF
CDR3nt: TGTGCCAGCAGTGACGGAGTAGCGGGGCGTCGGACGAACTTC

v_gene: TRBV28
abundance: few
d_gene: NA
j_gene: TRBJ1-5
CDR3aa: CASIPGVNSNQPQHF
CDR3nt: TGTGCCAGCATCCCTGGTGTCAATAGCAATCAGCCCCAGCATTTT

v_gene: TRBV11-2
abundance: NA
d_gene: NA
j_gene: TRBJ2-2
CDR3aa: CASSSFPSPSGITGELFF
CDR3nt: TGTGCCAGCAGCTCTTTCCCGTCCCCCTCAGGGATCACCGGGGAGCTGTTTTTT

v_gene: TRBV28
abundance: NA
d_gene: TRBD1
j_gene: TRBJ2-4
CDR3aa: CASSSPRGQEGKNIQYF
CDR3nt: TGTGCCAGCAGTTCCCCCAGGGGGCAGGAGGGCAAAAACATTCAGTACTTC

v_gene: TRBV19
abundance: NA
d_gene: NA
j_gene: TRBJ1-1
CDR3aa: CASRAETANTEAFF
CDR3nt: TGTGCCAGTAGGGCTGAAACAGCGAACACTGAAGCTTTCTTT

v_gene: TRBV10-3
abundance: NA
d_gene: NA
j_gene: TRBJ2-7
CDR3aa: CAISDGGLPISYEQYF
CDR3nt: TGTGCCATCAGTGATGGGGGGCTTCCTATTTCCTACGAGCAGTACTTC

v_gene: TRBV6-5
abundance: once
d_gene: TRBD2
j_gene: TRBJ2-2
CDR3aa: CASSRSGSGFGELFF
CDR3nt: TGTGCCAGCAGCCGTAGCGGGAGTGGGTTCGGGGAGCTGTTTTTT

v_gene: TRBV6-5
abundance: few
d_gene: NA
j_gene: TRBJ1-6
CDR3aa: CASSYGIEANSPLHF
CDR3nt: TGTGCCAGCAGTTACGGGATTGAGGCTAATTCACCCCTCCACTTT

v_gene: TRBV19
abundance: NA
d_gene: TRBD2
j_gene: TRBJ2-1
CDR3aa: CASSAISGRYYNEQFF
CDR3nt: TGTGCCAGTAGCGCCATAAGCGGGAGGTACTACAATGAGCAGTTCTTC

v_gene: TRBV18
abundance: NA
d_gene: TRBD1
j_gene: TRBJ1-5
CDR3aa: CASSPGQHQPQHF
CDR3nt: TGTGCCAGCTCACCGGGACAGCATCAGCCCCAGCATTTT

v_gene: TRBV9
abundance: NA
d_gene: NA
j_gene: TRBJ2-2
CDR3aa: CASSVGLDTGELFF
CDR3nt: TGTGCCAGCAGCGTAGGGTTAGACACCGGGGAGCTGTTTTTT

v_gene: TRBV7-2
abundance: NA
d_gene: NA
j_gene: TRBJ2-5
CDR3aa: CASGPRGGPETQYF
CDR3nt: TGTGCCAGCGGACCGAGGGGGGGGCCAGAGACCCAGTACTTC

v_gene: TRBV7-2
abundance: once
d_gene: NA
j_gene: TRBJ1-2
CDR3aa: CASSSRATRGDGYTF
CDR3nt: TGTGCCAGCAGCTCCAGAGCCACTAGAGGGGATGGCTACACCTTC

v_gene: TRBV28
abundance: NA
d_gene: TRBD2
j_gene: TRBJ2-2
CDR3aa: CASSFLRGVGELFF
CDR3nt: TGTGCCAGCAGTTTTCTCCGGGGGGTCGGGGAGCTGTTTTTT

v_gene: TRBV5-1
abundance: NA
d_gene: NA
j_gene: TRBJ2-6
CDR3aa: CASSLVVADLLTF
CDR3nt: TGCGCCAGCAGCTTGGTCGTGGCCGACCTCCTGACTTTC

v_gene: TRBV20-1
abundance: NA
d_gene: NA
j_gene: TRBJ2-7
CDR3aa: CSASSLWAGEQYF
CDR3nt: TGCAGTGCTAGTTCGTTGTGGGCGGGGGAGCAGTACTTC

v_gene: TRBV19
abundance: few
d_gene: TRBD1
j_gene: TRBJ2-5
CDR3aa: CASSSRGRGQETQYF
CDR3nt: TGTGCCAGTAGTAGTCGGGGCAGGGGGCAAGAGACCCAGTACTTC

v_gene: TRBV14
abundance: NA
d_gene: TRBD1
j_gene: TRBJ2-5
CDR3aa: CASSQYTGVETQYF
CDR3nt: TGTGCCAGCAGCCAATATACAGGGGTCGAGACCCAGTACTTC

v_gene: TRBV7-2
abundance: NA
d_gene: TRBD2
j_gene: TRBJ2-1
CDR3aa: CASSLEGTSGRFYNEQFF
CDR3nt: TGTGCCAGCAGCTTAGAGGGTACTAGCGGGAGATTCTACAATGAGCAGTTCTTC

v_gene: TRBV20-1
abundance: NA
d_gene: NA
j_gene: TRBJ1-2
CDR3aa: CSANRVEGYTF
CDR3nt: TGCAGTGCTAACAGGGTGGAGGGCTACACCTTC

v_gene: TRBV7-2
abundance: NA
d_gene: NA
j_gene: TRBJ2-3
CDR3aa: CASSFDPGQGPDTQYF
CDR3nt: TGTGCCAGCAGCTTTGATCCGGGGCAGGGCCCAGATACGCAGTATTTT

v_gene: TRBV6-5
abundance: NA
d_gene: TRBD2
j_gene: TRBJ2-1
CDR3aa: CARIASGGGNNEQFF
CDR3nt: TGTGCCCGCATCGCAAGCGGGGGGGGGAACAATGAGCAGTTCTTC

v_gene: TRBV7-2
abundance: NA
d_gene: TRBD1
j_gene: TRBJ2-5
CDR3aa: CASSLAPGGRETQYF
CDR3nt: TGTGCCAGCAGCTTAGCGCCAGGGGGTCGGGAGACCCAGTACTTC

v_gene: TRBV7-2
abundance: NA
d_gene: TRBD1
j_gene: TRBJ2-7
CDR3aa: CASSQRQGAGEQYF
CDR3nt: TGTGCCAGCAGCCAGAGACAGGGGGCGGGGGAGCAGTACTTC

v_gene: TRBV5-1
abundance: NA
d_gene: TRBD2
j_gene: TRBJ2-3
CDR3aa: CASSLALAGFWAPTDTQYF
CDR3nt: TGCGCCAGCAGCTTGGCTCTAGCGGGGTTCTGGGCCCCCACAGATACGCAGTATTTT

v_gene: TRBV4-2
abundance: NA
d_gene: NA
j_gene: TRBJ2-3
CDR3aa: CASSQDAGTLQDTQYF
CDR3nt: TGTGCCAGCAGCCAAGACGCCGGGACTCTACAAGATACGCAGTATTTT

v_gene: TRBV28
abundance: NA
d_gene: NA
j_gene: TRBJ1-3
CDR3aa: CASSPLQLRGNTIYF
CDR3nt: TGTGCCAGCAGTCCACTACAGTTAAGAGGAAACACCATATATTTT

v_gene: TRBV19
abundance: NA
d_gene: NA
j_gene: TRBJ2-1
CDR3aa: CASSQDVNEQFF
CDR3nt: TGTGCCAGTAGTCAGGACGTCAATGAGCAGTTCTTC

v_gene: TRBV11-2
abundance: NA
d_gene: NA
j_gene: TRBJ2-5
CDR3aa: CASSPPLFRQETQYF
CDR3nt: TGTGCCAGCAGCCCACCCCTGTTTCGTCAAGAGACCCAGTACTTC

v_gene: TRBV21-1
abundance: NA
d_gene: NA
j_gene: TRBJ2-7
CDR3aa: CASSGKDRGYEQYF
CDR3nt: TGTGCCAGCAGCGGGAAGGACAGGGGGTACGAGCAGTACTTC

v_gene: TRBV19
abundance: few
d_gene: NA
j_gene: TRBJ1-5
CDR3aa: CASSWDGGNQPQHF
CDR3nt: TGTGCCAGTAGTTGGGACGGCGGCAATCAGCCCCAGCATTTT

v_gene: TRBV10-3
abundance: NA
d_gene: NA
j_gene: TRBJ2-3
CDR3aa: CAISENRSTDTQYF
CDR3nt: TGTGCCATCAGTGAAAACAGGTCCACAGATACGCAGTATTTT

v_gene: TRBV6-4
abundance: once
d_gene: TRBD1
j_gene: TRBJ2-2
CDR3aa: CASSTDREAGELFF
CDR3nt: TGTGCCAGCAGCACGGACAGGGAAGCCGGGGAGCTGTTTTTT

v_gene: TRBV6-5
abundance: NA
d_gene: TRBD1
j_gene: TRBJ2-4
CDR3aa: CASRPGTVAKNIQYF
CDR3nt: TGTGCCAGCAGACCCGGGACAGTAGCCAAAAACATTCAGTACTTC

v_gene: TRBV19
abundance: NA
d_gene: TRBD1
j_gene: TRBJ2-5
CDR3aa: CASSRDRSRVTQYF
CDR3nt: TGTGCCAGTAGTAGGGACAGGTCCCGTGTGACCCAGTACTTC

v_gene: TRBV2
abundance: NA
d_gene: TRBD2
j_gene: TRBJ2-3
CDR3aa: CASSDMRGVDTQYF
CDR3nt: TGTGCCAGCAGTGACATGCGGGGGGTTGATACGCAGTATTTT

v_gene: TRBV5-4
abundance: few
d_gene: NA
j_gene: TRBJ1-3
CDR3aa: CASSLSSGNTIYF
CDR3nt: TGTGCCAGCAGCTTGTCTTCGGGAAACACCATATATTTT

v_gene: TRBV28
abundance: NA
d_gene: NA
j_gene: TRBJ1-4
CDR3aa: CASRSGGAEEKLFF
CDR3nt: TGTGCCAGCAGATCGGGGGGGGCGGAGGAAAAACTGTTTTTT

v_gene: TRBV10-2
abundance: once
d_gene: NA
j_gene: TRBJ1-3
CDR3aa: CASSESGGRNTIYF
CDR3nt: TGCGCCAGCAGTGAGTCGGGGGGGAGAAACACCATATATTTT

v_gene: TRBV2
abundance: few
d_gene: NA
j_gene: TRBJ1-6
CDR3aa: CASSEGQLGINSPLHF
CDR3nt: TGTGCCAGCAGTGAAGGGCAGTTGGGGATTAATTCACCCCTCCACTTT

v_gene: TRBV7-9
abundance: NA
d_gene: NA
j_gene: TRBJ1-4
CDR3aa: CASSRNGGDNEKLFF
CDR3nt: TGTGCCAGCAGCCGGAACGGAGGAGATAATGAAAAACTGTTTTTT

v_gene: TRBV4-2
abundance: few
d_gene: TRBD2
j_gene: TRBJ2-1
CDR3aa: CASSQVLAGAPYNEQFF
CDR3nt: TGTGCCAGCAGCCAAGTGCTAGCGGGGGCCCCCTACAATGAGCAGTTCTTC

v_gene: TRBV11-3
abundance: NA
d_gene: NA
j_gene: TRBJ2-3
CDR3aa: CASSLGDSSDTQYF
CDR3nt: TGTGCCAGCAGCTTAGGAGACAGCTCAGATACGCAGTATTTT